The clone carrying this TCR beta chain was observed a handful of times. Its specificity is not known. Quantitative 5'-RACE with molecular barcodes produced the TCR beta libraries. TCRdb processed the 5' RACE reads anew with MiXCR; each CDR3 protein has one entry. The data contain over 110,000 distinct CDR3 sequences, 7.5% to 9.5% of them singletons. The data were obtained in a study of CD8 T cells in ankylosing spondylitis. The study's findings and limits: Blood of patients with ankylosing spondylitis appeared to be characterized by a TCR beta motif of eight or nine highly homologous variants. Reactive arthritis synovial fluid and blood were previously reported to contain some motif variants.

The CDR3 is 16 amino acids. The junction had 7 bases not matched to a gene; V was cut back by 1 base and J by 4 bases. Germline V gene data show CDR1 as LGHNA and CDR2 as YNFKEQ. This chain joins TRBV4-2 and TRBJ2-1, with 7 bases fitting TRBD2. The TCR originated in a male donor with ankylosing spondylitis. The sequenced sample was synovial fluid, either unsorted or a sorted T cell fraction (not recorded which). In nucleotides, the CDR3 is TGTGCCAGCAGCCAAGTGGCTAGCGGACCATACAATGAGCAGTTCTTC. As protein: CASSQVASGPYNEQFF.